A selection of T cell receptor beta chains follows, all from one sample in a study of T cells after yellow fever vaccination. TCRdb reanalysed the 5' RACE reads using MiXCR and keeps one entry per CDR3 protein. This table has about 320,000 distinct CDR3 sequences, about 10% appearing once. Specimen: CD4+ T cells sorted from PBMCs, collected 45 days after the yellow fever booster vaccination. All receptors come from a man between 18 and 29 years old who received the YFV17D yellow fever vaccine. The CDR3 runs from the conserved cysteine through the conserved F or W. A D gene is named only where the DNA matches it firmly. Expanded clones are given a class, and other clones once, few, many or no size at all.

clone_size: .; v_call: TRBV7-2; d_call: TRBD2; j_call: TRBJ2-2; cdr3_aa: CASSLAGGADTGELFF; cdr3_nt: TGTGCCAGCAGCTTAGCCGGGGGGGCCGATACCGGGGAGCTGTTTTTT
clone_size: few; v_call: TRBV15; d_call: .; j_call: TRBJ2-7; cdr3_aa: CATSRDSGAVYEQYF; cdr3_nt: TGTGCCACCAGCAGAGATTCAGGGGCGGTCTACGAGCAGTACTTC
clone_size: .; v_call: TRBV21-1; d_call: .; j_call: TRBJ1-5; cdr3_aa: CASAPGWDRTTPQPQHF; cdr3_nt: TGTGCCAGCGCCCCAGGATGGGACAGAACAACCCCCCAGCCCCAGCATTTT
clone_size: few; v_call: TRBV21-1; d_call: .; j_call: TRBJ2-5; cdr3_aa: CASSKVSSQETQYF; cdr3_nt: TGTGCCAGCAGCAAAGTTAGCAGCCAAGAGACCCAGTACTTC
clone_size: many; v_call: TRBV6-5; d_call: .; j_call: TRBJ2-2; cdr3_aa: CASSYVSPPGTGELFF; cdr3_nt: TGTGCCAGCAGTTACGTGTCCCCCCCAGGGACCGGGGAGCTGTTTTTT
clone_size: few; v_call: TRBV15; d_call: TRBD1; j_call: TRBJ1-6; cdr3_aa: CATSWGQGVRPLHF; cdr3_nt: TGTGCCACCAGCTGGGGACAGGGGGTCAGACCCCTCCACTTT
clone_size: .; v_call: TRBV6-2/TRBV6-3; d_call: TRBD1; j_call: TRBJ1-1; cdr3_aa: CASRGQGIYTEAFF; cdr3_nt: TGTGCCAGCAGAGGACAGGGGATTTACACTGAAGCTTTCTTT
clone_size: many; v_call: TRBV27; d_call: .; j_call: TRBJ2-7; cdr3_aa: CASRSTGSYEQYF; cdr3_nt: TGTGCCAGCAGGTCGACAGGTTCCTACGAGCAGTACTTC
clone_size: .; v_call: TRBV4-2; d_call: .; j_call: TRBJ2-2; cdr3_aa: CASSQAATSRDGELFF; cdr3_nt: TGTGCCAGCAGCCAAGCCGCAACTAGTCGGGACGGGGAGCTGTTTTTT
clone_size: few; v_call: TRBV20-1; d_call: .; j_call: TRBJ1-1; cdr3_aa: CSESLGGRGRAFF; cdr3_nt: TGCAGTGAAAGCCTCGGAGGGAGGGGTAGGGCTTTCTTT
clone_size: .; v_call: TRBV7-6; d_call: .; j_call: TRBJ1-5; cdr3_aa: CASSPNNGDQPQHF; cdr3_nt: TGTGCCAGCAGCCCTAATAACGGTGATCAGCCCCAGCATTTT
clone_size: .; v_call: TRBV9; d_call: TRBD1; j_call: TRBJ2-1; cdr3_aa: CASSIRGDRLYNEQFF; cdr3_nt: TGTGCCAGCAGCATCAGAGGGGACAGACTCTACAATGAGCAGTTCTTC
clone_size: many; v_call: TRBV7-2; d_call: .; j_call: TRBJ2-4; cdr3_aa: CASSLQGGNIQYF; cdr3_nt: TGTGCCAGCAGCTTACAGGGTGGAAACATTCAGTACTTC
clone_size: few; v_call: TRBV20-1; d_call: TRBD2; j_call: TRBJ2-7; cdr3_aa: CSATDGGEFYEQYF; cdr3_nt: TGCAGTGCGACGGACGGGGGGGAGTTCTACGAGCAGTACTTC
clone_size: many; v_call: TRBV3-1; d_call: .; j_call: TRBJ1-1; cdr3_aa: CASSPETVNTEAFF; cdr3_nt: TGTGCCAGCAGCCCAGAGACCGTGAACACTGAAGCTTTCTTT
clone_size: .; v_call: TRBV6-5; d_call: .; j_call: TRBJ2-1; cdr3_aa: CASRSTGTASYNEQFF; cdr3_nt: TGTGCCAGCAGATCAACCGGGACTGCCTCCTACAATGAGCAGTTCTTC
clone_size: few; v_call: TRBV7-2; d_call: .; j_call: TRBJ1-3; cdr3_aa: CAEDTSSGNTIYF; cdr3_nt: TGTGCCGAAGACACCTCCTCTGGAAACACCATATATTTT
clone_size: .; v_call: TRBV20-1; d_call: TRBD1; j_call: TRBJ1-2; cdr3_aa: CSAVPGGSGYTF; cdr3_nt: TGCAGTGCTGTTCCAGGGGGAAGTGGCTACACCTTC
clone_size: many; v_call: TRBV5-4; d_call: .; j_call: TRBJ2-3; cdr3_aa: CASSPRRSTDTQYF; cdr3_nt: TGTGCCAGCAGCCCACGACGTAGCACAGATACGCAGTATTTT
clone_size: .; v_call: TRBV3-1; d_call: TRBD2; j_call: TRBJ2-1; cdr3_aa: CASSQAAGGYNEQFF; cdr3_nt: TGTGCCAGCAGCCAAGCTGCGGGGGGATACAATGAGCAGTTCTTC
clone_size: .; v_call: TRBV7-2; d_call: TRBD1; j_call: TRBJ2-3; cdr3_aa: CASSSSGQIVDTQYF; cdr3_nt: TGTGCCAGCAGCTCTTCGGGACAGATAGTAGATACGCAGTATTTT
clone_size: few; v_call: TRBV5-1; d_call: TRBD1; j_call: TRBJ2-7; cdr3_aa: CASSSGQGGYEQYF; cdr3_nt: TGCGCCAGCAGCTCGGGACAGGGGGGCTACGAGCAGTACTTC
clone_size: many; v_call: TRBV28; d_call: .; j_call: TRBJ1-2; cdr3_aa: CASSTIIWDKNYGYTF; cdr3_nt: TGTGCCAGCAGTACTATAATTTGGGACAAGAACTATGGCTACACCTTC
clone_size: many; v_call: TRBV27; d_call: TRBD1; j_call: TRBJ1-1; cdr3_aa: CASSGGQYTEAFF; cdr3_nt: TGTGCCAGCAGTGGGGGACAGTACACTGAAGCTTTCTTT
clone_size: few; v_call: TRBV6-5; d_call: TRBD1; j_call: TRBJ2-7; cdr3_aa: CASSPPGQVEQQYF; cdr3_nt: TGTGCCAGCAGCCCTCCGGGACAGGTTGAACAGCAGTACTTC
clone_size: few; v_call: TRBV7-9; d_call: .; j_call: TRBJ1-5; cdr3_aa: CASSLAPGDSFNQPQHF; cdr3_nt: TGTGCCAGCAGCTTAGCCCCAGGGGATTCCTTCAATCAGCCCCAGCATTTT